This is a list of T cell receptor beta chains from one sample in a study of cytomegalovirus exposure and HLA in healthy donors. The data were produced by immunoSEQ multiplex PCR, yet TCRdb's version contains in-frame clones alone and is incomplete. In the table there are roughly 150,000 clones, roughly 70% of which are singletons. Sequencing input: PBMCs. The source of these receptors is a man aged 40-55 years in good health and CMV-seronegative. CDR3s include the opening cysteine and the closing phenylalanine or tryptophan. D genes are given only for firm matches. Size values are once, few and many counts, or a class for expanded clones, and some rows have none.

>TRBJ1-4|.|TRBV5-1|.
TGCGCCAGCAGCTTGACTGGTGCAACTAATGAAAAACTGTTTTTT
CASSLTGATNEKLFF
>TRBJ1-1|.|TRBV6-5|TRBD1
TGTGCCAGCAGTTATCAGGGGGGGAACACTGAAGCTTTCTTT
CASSYQGGNTEAFF
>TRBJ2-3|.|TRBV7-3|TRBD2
TGTGCCAGCAGCTTAAGAGGGACTAGCAGCACAGATACGCAGTATTTT
CASSLRGTSSTDTQYF
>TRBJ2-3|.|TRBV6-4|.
TGTGCCAGCAGTGAGGTCCCCGGCGGGTTTGCAGATACGCAGTATTTT
CASSEVPGGFADTQYF
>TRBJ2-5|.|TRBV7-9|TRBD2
TGTGCCAGCAGCTTAGCGTACGGGGGGGCCGGGGAGACCCAGTACTTC
CASSLAYGGAGETQYF
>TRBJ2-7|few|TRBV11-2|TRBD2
TGTGCCAGCAGCTCCCGACTAGCGGGAGCCCACGAGCAGTACTTC
CASSSRLAGAHEQYF
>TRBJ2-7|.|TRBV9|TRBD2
TGTGCCAGCAGCGAGGGGACTAGCGGGTACGAGCAGTACTTC
CASSEGTSGYEQYF
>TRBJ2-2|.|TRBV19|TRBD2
TGTGCCAGTAGTATTCCTCTAGCGGGAGACCACACCGGGGAGCTGTTTTTT
CASSIPLAGDHTGELFF
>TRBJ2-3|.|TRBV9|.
TGTGCCAGCAGCGTAGAACAAGTCACAGATACGCAGTATTTT
CASSVEQVTDTQYF
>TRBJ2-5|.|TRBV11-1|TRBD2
TGTGCCAGCAGCCCTTTCGGGGGAGGGTCTCAAGAGACCCAGTACTTC
CASSPFGGGSQETQYF
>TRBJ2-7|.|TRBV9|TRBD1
TGTGCCAGCAGCGTAGGGGACAGGGGCTCCTACGAGCAGTACTTC
CASSVGDRGSYEQYF
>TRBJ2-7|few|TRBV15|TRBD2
TGTGCCACCAGCAGAGATTTCCGGGCTAGCGGGAGCCCCGAGCAGTACTTC
CATSRDFRASGSPEQYF
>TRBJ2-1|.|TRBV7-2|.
TGTGCCAGCAGCTCCCCGGGACTTTTTCCGTATGAGCAGTTCTTC
CASSSPGLFPYEQFF
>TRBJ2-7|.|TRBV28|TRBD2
TGTGCCAGCAAATCTCCTAGCGGGAGGGCAATCTCCTACGAGCAGTACTTC
CASKSPSGRAISYEQYF
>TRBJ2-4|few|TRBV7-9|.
TGTGCCAGCAGCTTAGTACTAGCCAAAAACATTCAGTACTTC
CASSLVLAKNIQYF
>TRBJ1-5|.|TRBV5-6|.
TGTGCCAGCAGCTTGGGGTTGACATATCAGCCCCAGCATTTT
CASSLGLTYQPQHF
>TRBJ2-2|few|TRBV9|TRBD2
TGTGCCAGCAGCGTATCGACTAGCGGGAACCCCGGGGAGCTGTTTTTT
CASSVSTSGNPGELFF
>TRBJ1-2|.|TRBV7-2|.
TGTGCCAGCGGTATAGGACGGGAGTATGGCTACACCTTC
CASGIGREYGYTF
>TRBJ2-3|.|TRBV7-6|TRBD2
TGTGCCAGCAGCTTGACTAGCGGGGTGGCGACAGATACGCAGTATTTT
CASSLTSGVATDTQYF
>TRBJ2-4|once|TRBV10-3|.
TGTGCCATCAGTGCCATCAGGGCGGGGATGCAGGGCATTCAGTACTTC
CAISAIRAGMQGIQYF
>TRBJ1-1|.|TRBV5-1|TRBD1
TGCGCCAGCAGCTTGGCCCGGGACAGGGTCATGAACACTGAAGCTTTCTTT
CASSLARDRVMNTEAFF
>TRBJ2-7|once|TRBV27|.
TGTGCCAGCAGTTTACCAGACAGCTACGAGCAGTACTTC
CASSLPDSYEQYF
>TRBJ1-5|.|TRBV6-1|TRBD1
TGTGCCAGCAGTGACGGCCCAGGGGGTAGCAATCAGCCCCAGCATTTT
CASSDGPGGSNQPQHF
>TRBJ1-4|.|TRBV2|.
TGTGCCAGCAGTAGACAGGTTCAGAAACTGTTTTTT
CASSRQVQKLFF
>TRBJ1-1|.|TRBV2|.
TGTGCCAGCAGTGAAAGGACACCCATGAACACTGAAGCTTTCTTT
CASSERTPMNTEAFF
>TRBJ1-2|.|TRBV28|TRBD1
TGTGCCAGCAGTTTAGTATGGCAGGGGGCTGGCTATGGCTACACCTTC
CASSLVWQGAGYGYTF
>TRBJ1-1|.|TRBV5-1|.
TGCGCCAGCAGCTGGGGACAGAACACTGAAGCTTTCTTT
CASSWGQNTEAFF
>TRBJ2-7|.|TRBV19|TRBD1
TGTGCCAGTCGAGGACAGGAGACTTACGAGCAGTACTTC
CASRGQETYEQYF
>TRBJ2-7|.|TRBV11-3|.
TGTGCCAGCAGCTTTACGGGACAGACCGGACTAGAGCAGTACTTC
CASSFTGQTGLEQYF
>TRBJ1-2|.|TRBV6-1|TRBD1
TGTGCCAGCAGACCCGGGACAGACTATGGCTACACCTTC
CASRPGTDYGYTF
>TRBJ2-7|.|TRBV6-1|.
TGTGCCAGCCGCCCGGGAGCTGGGTACGAGCAGTACTTC
CASRPGAGYEQYF
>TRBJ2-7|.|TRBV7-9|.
TGTGCCAGCAGCCCTTCGTTTGGGGAGCGCTCCTACGAGCAGTACTTC
CASSPSFGERSYEQYF
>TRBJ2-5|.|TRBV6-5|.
TGTGCCAGCAGTTACTCGATGGCGGGCAGAGAGACCCAGTACTTC
CASSYSMAGRETQYF
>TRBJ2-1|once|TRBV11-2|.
TGTGCCGGCAGGGGGGGGCGTACCGTTTACGATGAGCAGTTCTTC
CAGRGGRTVYDEQFF
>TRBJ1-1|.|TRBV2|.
TGTGCCAGCAGTGACCAGGGGCAGCCTGAAGCTTTCTTT
CASSDQGQPEAFF
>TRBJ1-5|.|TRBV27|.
TGTGCCAGCAGTTTAGGCGGGGAAAATTGGCCCCAGCATTTT
CASSLGGENWPQHF
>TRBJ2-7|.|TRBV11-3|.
TGTGCCAGCAGCCTCCGGACTTCCCTGGAGTACTTC
CASSLRTSLEYF
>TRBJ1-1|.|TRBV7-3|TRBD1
TGTGCCAGCAGCTTAAAGGGGGCGAACACTGAAGCTTTCTTT
CASSLKGANTEAFF
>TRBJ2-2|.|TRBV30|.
TGTGCCTGGAGTGAATCGCAGGGAGGAACCGGGGAGCTGTTTTTT
CAWSESQGGTGELFF
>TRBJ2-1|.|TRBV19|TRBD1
TGTGCCAGTAGTCTATCGACAGGGCCATTTTACAATGAGCAGTTCTTC
CASSLSTGPFYNEQFF
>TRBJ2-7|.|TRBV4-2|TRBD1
TGTGCCAGCAGCCCCTGGACAGGGGGAGGCAACGAGCAGTACTTC
CASSPWTGGGNEQYF
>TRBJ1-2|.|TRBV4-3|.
TGCGCCAGCAGCCAAGATTTTGTGGGAGGAGCTAACTATGGCTACACCTTC
CASSQDFVGGANYGYTF
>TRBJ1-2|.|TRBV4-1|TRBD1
TGCGCCAGCAGCCAAGATGAGGGGACAGGGGTTTTCATTGGCTACACCTTC
CASSQDEGTGVFIGYTF
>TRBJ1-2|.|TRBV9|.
TGTGCCAGCAGCGTAGGGGAGGGGAGTTATGGCTACACCTTC
CASSVGEGSYGYTF
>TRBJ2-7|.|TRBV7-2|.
TGTGCCAGCAGTCCCACTCCAGCAGGCGAGCAGTACTTC
CASSPTPAGEQYF
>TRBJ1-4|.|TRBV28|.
TGTGCCAGCAGTTTGGGTCAGGGGAATGAAAAACTGTTTTTT
CASSLGQGNEKLFF
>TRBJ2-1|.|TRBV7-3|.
TGTGCCAGCAGCTTTGTCGCGGGAGAGGGGGGCAATGAGCAGTTCTTC
CASSFVAGEGGNEQFF
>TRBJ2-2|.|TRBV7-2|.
TGTGCCAGCAGCTTAGTCTCTGTGGGGCCCGCTAGTGCCGGGGAGCTGTTTTTT
CASSLVSVGPASAGELFF
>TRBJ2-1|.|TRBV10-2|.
TGCGCCAGCAGTCGACAGGTCTACAATGAGCAGTTCTTC
CASSRQVYNEQFF